This TCR beta chain stems from a study of control samples from healthy donors and cancer patients. Clones were read by immunoSEQ multiplex PCR, and TCRdb kept only the in-frame ones, dropping some. The sample lists about 130,000 clones; roughly 84% were seen once. From germline, CDR1 is GTSNPN and CDR2 SVGIG (reference sequence). The J segment lost 5 bases and the V segment lost 0 bases, leaving 4 bases of the junction unmatched. The CDR3 contains 14 residues. The sample taken for sequencing was blood. The clonotype originates from a young man in good health. The chain combines TRBV30 with TRBJ2-1, with 7 bases fitting TRBD1. The CDR3: CAWSVTGVNNEQFF. Here the CDR3 DNA reads TGTGCCTGGAGTGTAACAGGGGTAAACAATGAGCAGTTCTTC.